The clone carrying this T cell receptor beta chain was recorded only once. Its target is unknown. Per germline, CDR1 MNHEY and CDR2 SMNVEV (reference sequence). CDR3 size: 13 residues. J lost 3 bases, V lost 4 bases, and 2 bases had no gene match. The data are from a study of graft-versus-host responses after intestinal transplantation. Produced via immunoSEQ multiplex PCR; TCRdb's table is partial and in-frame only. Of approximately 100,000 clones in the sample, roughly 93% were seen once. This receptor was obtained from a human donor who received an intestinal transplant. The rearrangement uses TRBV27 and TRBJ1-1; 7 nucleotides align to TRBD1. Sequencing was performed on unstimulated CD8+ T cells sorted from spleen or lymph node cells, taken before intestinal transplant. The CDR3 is CASSSTGYTEAFF. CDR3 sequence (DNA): TGTGCCAGCAGTTCGACAGGGTACACTGAAGCTTTCTTT.